The next 25 T cell receptor beta chains were all read from a single sample in a study of tumor-infiltrating lymphocytes in primary liver carcinoma (TCRdb year 2017). Blood RNA was extracted from unsorted whole blood with TRIzol reagent; germline DNA came from the DNeasy Blood & Tissue kit. TCRdb lists the instrument as Illumina HiSeq 2500. Using a constant-region primer and ProtoScript II reverse transcriptase, TCRbeta-specific cDNA was reverse-transcribed from 400 to 550 ng total RNA. The TCRbeta libraries were prepared through three rounds of nested multiplex PCR following a slightly modified ARM-PCR procedure. Each of the first two PCR rounds ran for approximately 10 cycles using multiplex TRBV1-TRBV30 forward primers together with a Cbeta reverse primer. TCRdb's own reprocessing of the public reads used fastp at Q25 and MiXCR and kept productive beta chains. Here each entry gathers all rows of one CDR3 protein and keeps the most common genes and DNA. This sample lists almost 200,000 distinct CDR3 sequences; about 61% were detected once. The biggest ten clones account for 5.5% to 9% of the sample.

Sequenced input: peripheral blood. These receptors all come from a woman aged 55-75 years with primary liver carcinoma and hepatitis B virus infection.

At least ten counts were recorded for this clonotype. The V and J genes are TRBV12-3 or TRBV12-4 and TRBJ1-1; 7 bases match TRBD1. The length of the CDR3 is 14 residues. V trimming: 5 bases; J trimming: 3 bases; junction bases outside the gene matches: 6. The CDR3: CASSLQGEYTEAFF. The CDR3 coding sequence is TGTGCCAGCAGTCTCCAGGGGGAATACACTGAAGCTTTCTTT.

The table lists this clonotype with a few counts. The chain combines TRBV2 with TRBJ2-3; TRBD1 matches 9 bases. V shed 6 bases and J 6 bases; nucleotides not matched to a gene: 10. The CDR3 consists of 15 residues. The germline CDR1 and CDR2 sequences are SNHLY and FYNNEI. The CDR3 region has the DNA TGTGCCAGCAGATTCGGACAGGGGAGCGGGGATACGCAGTATTTT. It encodes CASRFGQGSGDTQYF.

Concerning this clonotype itself: An end of the junction does not agree with germline; a read error may underlie this. This chain links TRBV11-1 with TRBJ1-1, with D hard to call. The CDR3 length is 16 residues. The germline CDR1 and CDR2 sequences are SGHAT and FQDESV (reference sequence). CDR3 amino acids: CASSFDHFSGNTEASF. The CDR3 bases are TGTGCCAGCAGCTTTGACCACTTCTCGGGAAACACTGAAGCTTCCTTT. The variable domain in full, with the rest retrieved from reference TRBV11-1 and TRBJ1-1, is EAEVAQSPRYKITEKSQAVAFWCDPISGHATLYWYRQILGQGPELLVQFQDESVVDDSQLPKDRFSAERLKGVDSTLKIQPAELGDSAMYLCASSFDHFSGNTEASFGQGTRLTVV.

This clonotype was observed a few times. A much larger clone sits a single nucleotide away, making a read error possible. This chain joins TRBV6-2 or TRBV6-3 and TRBJ2-7, with D unclear. CDR3 length: 13 residues. Trimming took off 2 bases at V and 4 bases at J, with 9 bases between the two ends. Per the germline V gene, CDR1 is MNHEY and CDR2 is SVGEGT. The CDR3 DNA is TGTGCCAGCAGTTACCTGCTGGCGTACGAGCAGTACTTC. Its protein product is CASSYLLAYEQYF.

Only a few counts were recorded for this clonotype. The chain has TRBV13 and TRBJ2-3; 10 bases map to TRBD2. Germline V gene lookup returns CDR1 PRHDT and CDR2 FYEKMQ (reference sequence). J was trimmed by 4 bases and V by 5 bases; bases with no gene match: 6. CDR3 length equals 15 residues. The CDR3 region has the DNA TGTGCCAGCAGCCGAGCGGGAGGGTTGGCAGATACGCAGTATTTT. Protein: CASSRAGGLADTQYF. Supplemented by reference TRBV13 and TRBJ2-3, the full variable domain reads AAGVIQSPRHLIKEKRETATLKCYPIPRHDTVYWYQQGPGQDPQFLISFYEKMQSDKGSIPDRFSAQQFSDYHSELNMSSLELGDSALYFCASSRAGGLADTQYFGPGTRLTVL.

The chain joins TRBV30 to TRBJ2-6; maybe TRBD1 (6 bases). V was clipped by 6 bases and J by 2 bases, with 14 bases between them. Germline-derived CDR1 and CDR2 are GTSNPN and SVGIG (reference sequence). This CDR3 has 15 amino acids. Here the CDR3 reads CACSTPGAGANVLTF. The CDR3 DNA sequence: TGTGCCTGTAGTACCCCAGGGGCTGGGGCCAACGTCCTGACTTTC.

At least ten counts were recorded for this clonotype. This chain joins TRBV12-3 or TRBV12-4 and TRBJ1-1; D is ambiguous. This CDR3 region has 13 residues. V was trimmed by 6 bases and J by 1 base, leaving 9 bases between them. The CDR3 is CASSPRQNTEAFF. Here the CDR3 DNA reads TGTGCCAGCAGCCCTCGACAGAACACTGAAGCTTTCTTT.

With respect to this clonotype: A much larger clone lies one base from this, so it may be a read error. This chain uses TRBV12-3 or TRBV12-4 with TRBJ2-1; 7 nucleotides align to TRBD1. The length of the CDR3 is 13 residues. The CDR3, as DNA: TGTACCAGCAGTTTGAACAGGGGCCATGAGCAGTTCTTC. Amino acids: CTSSLNRGHEQFF.

The CDR3 bases are TGTGCCAGCAGCTTGTCCACAGAAGGGGACCTCACTCGGTGGCAGTACTTC. Residues: CASSLSTEGDLTRWQYF. This rearrangement joins TRBV11-2 to TRBJ2-7; D may match TRBD1 or TRBD2 (5 bases each). V shed 3 bases and J shed 9 bases, with 27 bases lying between them. Germline V lookup: CDR1 SGHAT, CDR2 FQNNGV. This CDR3 comprises 17 residues.

As for this clonotype: The conserved final phenylalanine or tryptophan is absent from the CDR3, which likely points to a read error. V gene TRBV6-1 combines with J gene TRBJ2-7, with D unresolved. The CDR3 totals 14 residues. From germline, CDR1 is MNHNS and CDR2 SASEGT. As DNA, the CDR3 is TGTACCAGCAGCGTCATTTCAAGCTCCTACGAGCAGTACCTC. Translation: CTSSVISSSYEQYL.

As regards this clonotype: Possible read error: a much larger clone is one base away. The chain couples TRBV5-4 to TRBJ2-5; 7 bases align to TRBD2. The CDR3 spans 17 residues. Germline V gene sequence: CDR1 SGHNT, CDR2 YYREEE (reference sequence). V was pared by 0 bases and J by 0 bases, with 8 bases of the junction left unmatched. The CDR3 DNA follows: TGTGCCAGCAGCTTGGGACTAGCCATAAAACACCAAGAGACCCAGTACTTC. Its translation is CASSLGLAIKHQETQYF.

The sample holds many counts of this clonotype. The genes are TRBV28 and TRBJ1-5, with D hard to call. Germline CDR1 and CDR2: MDHEN and SYDVKM. Trimming shortened V by 2 bases and J by 5 bases, and 4 bases separated the two germline ends. CDR3 length equals 12 residues. Written as DNA, the CDR3 is TGTGCCAGCAGTTTAAGGCATCAGCCCCAGCATTTT. It specifies CASSLRHQPQHF.

A few counts support this clonotype. This chain uses TRBV30 with TRBJ2-3; unclear D gene. Trimming pared 1 base from V and 2 bases from J, leaving 10 bases between. The V gene's germline CDR1 is GTSNPN and CDR2 SVGIG (reference sequence). The CDR3 is 14 amino acids. This chain's CDR3 is CAWSEFGTTDTQYF. The CDR3 region has the DNA TGTGCCTGGAGTGAATTCGGAACCACAGATACGCAGTATTTT.

The J gene is TRBJ2-1, the V gene TRBV5-1; 10 nucleotides line up with TRBD2. This CDR3 has 15 residues. CDR1 and CDR2 (germline): SGHRS, YFSETQ. V lost 3 bases, J lost 9 bases, and 9 bases stayed unmatched. The CDR3 nucleotides are TGCGCCAGCAGCTATCCAGCGGGAGGGGGAGGTGAGCAGTTCTTC. Its translation is CASSYPAGGGGEQFF.

In the case of this clonotype: Compared with germline, one end of the junction differs, possibly owing to a read error. The CDR3 bases are TGTGCCAGTAGCTTAGGGGGCGGGAGCACAGATATGCAGTATTTT. Translated, it gives CASSLGGGSTDMQYF. The chain links TRBV11-2 to TRBJ2-3, with D perhaps matching TRBD1 or TRBD2 (7 bases each). Germline V CDR1 and CDR2: SGHAT, FQNNGV. The CDR3 loop spans 15 amino acids.

This chain joins TRBV19 and TRBJ2-5, with 11 bases lining up with TRBD2. Germline loops: CDR1 LNHDA, CDR2 SQIVND (reference sequence). V shed 4 bases, J shed 0 bases, and the junction held 4 bases outside the gene matches. The CDR3 runs 16 residues. Written as DNA, the CDR3 is TGTGCCAGTAGTACGTCGACTAGCGGGGACCAAGAGACCCAGTACTTC. It codes for CASSTSTSGDQETQYF.

A note on this clonotype: This sequence may be a read error, since a much larger clone differs from it by one base. The chain links TRBV10-3 to TRBJ1-2; 8 bases match TRBD1. CDR1 is ENHRY and CDR2 is SYGVKD in the germline V gene. The CDR3 has 13 amino acids. The CDR3 DNA follows: TGTGACATCAGGCCGGACAGGGATGAGGGCTACACCTTC. Translation: CDIRPDRDEGYTF.

On this clonotype: This may be a read error: a much more frequent sequence differs by one nucleotide. J is TRBJ2-4 and V is TRBV4-1; TRBD2 agrees at 10 bases. Germline V gene data show CDR1 as MGHRA and CDR2 as YSYEKL. The length of the CDR3 is 17 residues. In DNA form, the CDR3 reads TGCGCCGGCAGCCAAGGAGCGGGAGGGGTAGCCAAAAACATTCAGTACTTC. Protein sequence: CAGSQGAGGVAKNIQYF.

Comments on this clonotype: This sequence may be a read error, since a much larger clone differs from it by one base. The chain couples TRBV5-4 to TRBJ2-1; D unresolved. Germline V gives CDR1 SGHNT, CDR2 YYREEE (reference sequence). The CDR3 has 13 residues. CDR3 coding DNA: TGTGCCGGCAGCTTTACAGACTACAATGAGCAGTTCTTC. Translated, it gives CAGSFTDYNEQFF. The complete variable domain, with remaining parts taken from reference TRBV5-4 and TRBJ2-1, reads ETGVTQSPTHLIKTRGQQVTLRCSSQSGHNTVSWYQQALGQGPQFIFQYYREEENGRGNFPPRFSGLQFPNYSSELNVNALELDDSALYLCAGSFTDYNEQFFGPGTRLTVL.

The chain combines TRBV11-3 with TRBJ2-7; D is ambiguous. V was trimmed by 3 bases and J by 5 bases, leaving 14 bases between them. Per the germline V gene, CDR1 is SGHNT and CDR2 is YENEEA. CDR3 size: 14 residues. The CDR3 bases are TGTGCCAGCAGCTTGACGGTGGGCCGCCACGAGCAGTACTTC. Its translation is CASSLTVGRHEQYF.

V gene TRBV12-5 combines with J gene TRBJ1-3; D not certain. The CDR3 runs to 15 residues. Trimming stripped 5 bases from V and 1 base from J, with 12 bases between. Germline V gives CDR1 LGHNT, CDR2 FRNRAP. This chain's CDR3 is CASGAWRVSGNTIYF. Here the CDR3 DNA reads TGTGCTAGTGGTGCCTGGAGGGTGTCTGGAAACACCATATATTTT.

The CDR3 DNA is TGTGCCAGCAGCTCCAACACACCGGGATTAGCGGTCTCTGGGGCCAATGCCCTGACTTTC. Its protein is CASSSNTPGLAVSGANALTF. This chain links TRBV11-2 with TRBJ2-6; D perhaps matches TRBD2 (6 bases). Germline V gene lookup returns CDR1 SGHAT and CDR2 FQNNGV. This CDR3 has 20 amino acids. V shed 4 bases and J shed 15 bases, with 37 bases lying between them.

V and J are TRBV29-1 and TRBJ2-3, with D perhaps TRBD2 (5 bases). V lost 2 bases and J lost 3, with 21 bases in between. The germline gives CDR1 SQVTM, CDR2 ANQGSEA. The CDR3 loop spans 17 amino acids. The CDR3 DNA reads as TGCAGCGTTGAACCTACCGGACCAGCGGAGCGTACAGATACGCAGTATTTT. Its protein is CSVEPTGPAERTDTQYF.

About this clonotype itself: This may be a read error, as it is one base from a much larger clone. V gene TRBV4-1 combines with J gene TRBJ2-7; D gene unclear. The CDR3 has 15 amino acids. V lost 3 bases and J 2 bases, leaving 14 bases between the germline ends. Germline V CDR1 and CDR2: MGHRA, YSYEKL. The CDR3 spells CASSHTADPPYEQYF. DNA of the CDR3: TGCGCCAGCAGCCATACTGCAGACCCACCCTACGAGCAGTACTTC.

This clonotype was observed many times. CDR3 residues: CASSSHITGKDKQPQHF. In DNA, the CDR3 is TGTGCCAGCAGTTCCCACATCACAGGGAAAGACAAACAGCCCCAGCATTTT. The chain recombines TRBV6-2 or TRBV6-3 with TRBJ1-5, with D perhaps matching TRBD1 (6 bases). Trimming pared 4 bases from V and 7 bases from J, leaving 23 bases between. Germline V CDR1 and CDR2: MNHEY, SVGEGT. The CDR3 totals 17 residues.